The rows below give T cell receptor beta chains drawn from one sample of a study of blood T cell repertoires in COVID-19. The data were produced by immunoSEQ multiplex PCR, yet TCRdb's version contains in-frame clones alone and is incomplete. The repertoire consists of roughly 250,000 clones, with nearly 85% occurring once and the leading ten covering around 5.9%. The sequenced sample was peripheral blood. The receptors come from a human donor in a cohort sampled during active COVID-19. Both conserved end residues are part of each CDR3. Fields, in order: CDR3 length, V gene, J gene, CDR3 protein.

>14|TRBV7-9|TRBJ2-2
CASSKATDSGELFF
>17|TRBV19|TRBJ1-3
CASSTSSGTGAGNTIYF
>16|TRBV7-2|TRBJ1-5
CASSLVRGVGNQPQHF
>13|TRBV5-1|TRBJ1-1
CACTGTENTEAFF
>13|TRBV24-1|TRBJ1-5
CATTHSPNQPQHF
>15|TRBV11-2|TRBJ2-4
CASSLDLNRGYIQYF
>13|TRBV5-1|TRBJ2-2
CASSPTGTGELFF
>14|TRBV6-5|TRBJ1-1
CASSFHTRNTEAFF
>16|TRBV10-1|TRBJ2-3
CASSGGPGESTDTQYF
>17|TRBV9|TRBJ1-1
CASSVGLSGLENTEAFF